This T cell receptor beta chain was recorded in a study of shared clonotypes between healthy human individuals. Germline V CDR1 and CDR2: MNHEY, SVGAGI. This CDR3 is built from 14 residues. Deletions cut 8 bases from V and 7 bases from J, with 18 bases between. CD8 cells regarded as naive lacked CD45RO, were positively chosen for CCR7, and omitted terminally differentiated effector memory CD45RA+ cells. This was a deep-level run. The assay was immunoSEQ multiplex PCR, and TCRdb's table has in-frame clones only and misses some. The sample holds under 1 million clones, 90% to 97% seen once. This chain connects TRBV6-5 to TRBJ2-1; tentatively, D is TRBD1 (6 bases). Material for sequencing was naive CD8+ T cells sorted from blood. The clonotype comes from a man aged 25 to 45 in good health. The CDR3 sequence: CASAGAASFNEQFF. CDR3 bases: TGTGCCAGCGCAGGGGCAGCCTCCTTTAATGAGCAGTTCTTC.